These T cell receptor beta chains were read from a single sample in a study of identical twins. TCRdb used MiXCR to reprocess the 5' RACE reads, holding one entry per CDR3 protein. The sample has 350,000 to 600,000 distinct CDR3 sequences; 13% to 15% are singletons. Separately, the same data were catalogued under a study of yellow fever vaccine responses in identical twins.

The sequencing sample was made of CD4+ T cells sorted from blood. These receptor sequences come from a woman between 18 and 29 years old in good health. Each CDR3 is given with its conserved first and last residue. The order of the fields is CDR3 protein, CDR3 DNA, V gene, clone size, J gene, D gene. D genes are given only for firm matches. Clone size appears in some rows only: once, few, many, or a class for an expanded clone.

CDR3: CASSDGQTYEQYF
DNA: TGTGCCAGCAGTGACGGACAGACCTACGAGCAGTACTTC
V: TRBV2
size: .
J: TRBJ2-7
D: .

CDR3: CASSQGPGVGIQYF
DNA: TGCGCCAGCAGCCAAGGCCCAGGGGTAGGCATTCAGTACTTC
V: TRBV4-3
size: few
J: TRBJ2-4
D: .

CDR3: CSARDRASGGGETQYF
DNA: TGCAGTGCTAGAGATCGGGCTAGCGGGGGGGGAGAGACCCAGTACTTC
V: TRBV20-1
size: .
J: TRBJ2-5
D: TRBD2

CDR3: CASSFDRGSYEQYF
DNA: TGTGCCAGCAGCTTTGACAGGGGGTCCTACGAGCAGTACTTC
V: TRBV7-8
size: few
J: TRBJ2-7
D: TRBD1

CDR3: CASSLAAASGSPGIQYF
DNA: TGCGCCAGCAGCTTGGCCGCGGCTAGCGGGAGTCCTGGCATTCAGTACTTC
V: TRBV5-1
size: few
J: TRBJ2-4
D: TRBD2

CDR3: CASSRTGGGSPLHF
DNA: TGTGCCAGCAGCCGTACAGGGGGTGGTTCACCCCTCCACTTT
V: TRBV7-3
size: few
J: TRBJ1-6
D: TRBD1

CDR3: CASSLAVAGSTDTQYF
DNA: TGTGCCAGCAGCTTAGCAGTAGCGGGGAGCACAGATACGCAGTATTTT
V: TRBV11-2
size: few
J: TRBJ2-3
D: TRBD2

CDR3: CSAREGLAGFSYEQYF
DNA: TGCAGTGCAAGAGAGGGACTAGCGGGATTCTCCTACGAGCAGTACTTC
V: TRBV20-1
size: .
J: TRBJ2-7
D: TRBD2

CDR3: CASSFMGKGETQYF
DNA: TGTGCCAGCAGTTTTATGGGAAAGGGCGAGACCCAGTACTTC
V: TRBV27
size: .
J: TRBJ2-5
D: .

CDR3: CAINNVGTDTQYF
DNA: TGTGCCATCAACAATGTGGGCACAGATACGCAGTATTTT
V: TRBV10-3
size: few
J: TRBJ2-3
D: .

CDR3: CASSLEVTQYF
DNA: TGTGCCAGCAGCTTAGAGGTGACCCAGTACTTC
V: TRBV7-2
size: many
J: TRBJ2-5
D: .

CDR3: CASSQEVPSSYNEQFF
DNA: TGTGCCAGCAGCCAAGAGGTACCCAGCTCCTACAATGAGCAGTTCTTC
V: TRBV3-1
size: few
J: TRBJ2-1
D: .

CDR3: CASSLGPTSGSSYEQYF
DNA: TGTGCCAGCAGCTTAGGTCCGACTAGCGGGAGCTCCTACGAGCAGTACTTC
V: TRBV7-2
size: .
J: TRBJ2-7
D: TRBD2

CDR3: CASRPDSDSNQPQHF
DNA: TGTGCCAGCAGGCCCGACAGTGATAGCAATCAGCCCCAGCATTTT
V: TRBV6-1
size: few
J: TRBJ1-5
D: .

CDR3: CASSYSTGTWEAFF
DNA: TGTGCCAGCAGTTACTCGACCGGGACATGGGAAGCTTTCTTT
V: TRBV6-5
size: few
J: TRBJ1-1
D: .

CDR3: CASSPPLFRGHTDTQYF
DNA: TGTGCCAGCAGCCCACCCCTTTTCAGGGGCCACACAGATACGCAGTATTTT
V: TRBV7-2
size: .
J: TRBJ2-3
D: .

CDR3: CASGGDPTYEQYF
DNA: TGTGCCTCCGGCGGTGATCCGACCTACGAGCAGTACTTC
V: TRBV10-3
size: few
J: TRBJ2-7
D: .

CDR3: CAMSRGGLETQYF
DNA: TGTGCCATGAGCCGTGGGGGGTTAGAGACCCAGTACTTC
V: TRBV5-5
size: once
J: TRBJ2-5
D: .

CDR3: CAEGTNYGYTF
DNA: TGTGCCGAGGGGACTAACTATGGCTACACCTTC
V: TRBV28
size: few
J: TRBJ1-2
D: .

CDR3: CASSFSGTGGGNEQFF
DNA: TGTGCCAGCAGTTTCTCCGGGACAGGGGGCGGGAATGAGCAGTTCTTC
V: TRBV28
size: .
J: TRBJ2-1
D: TRBD1

CDR3: CASSQRQGGGTGELFF
DNA: TGTGCCAGCAGCCAAAGACAGGGGGGTGGCACCGGGGAGCTGTTTTTT
V: TRBV7-2
size: few
J: TRBJ2-2
D: TRBD1

CDR3: CASSYRTGITDTQYF
DNA: TGTGCCAGCAGTTACAGGACAGGCATCACAGATACGCAGTATTTT
V: TRBV6-5
size: .
J: TRBJ2-3
D: TRBD1

CDR3: CASSQGPGTGIPGELFF
DNA: TGCGCCAGCAGCCAAGGTCCCGGGACAGGAATCCCCGGGGAGCTGTTTTTT
V: TRBV4-1
size: few
J: TRBJ2-2
D: TRBD1

CDR3: CASSPSAHYGYTF
DNA: TGTGCCAGCAGTCCCTCGGCCCATTATGGCTACACCTTC
V: TRBV6-6
size: few
J: TRBJ1-2
D: .